A selection of T cell receptor beta chains follows, all from one sample in a study of T-cell reconstitution after alpha-beta-depleted transplantation in children. TCRdb independently ran MiXCR on the PCR reads; one entry per CDR3 protein. In the table there are over 150,000 distinct CDR3 sequences, approximately 7% of which are singletons. The material was PBMCs, obtained before TCRalphabeta/CD19-depleted stem cell transplant. The receptors originated from a boy aged 2-9 years with acute lymphoblastic leukemia, due to receive a stem cell transplant. The CDR3 runs from the conserved cysteine through the conserved F or W. The D gene is left open where the match is weak. Some rows mark clone size as missing; the rest say once, few, many or name a class of expanded clone.

>TRBJ2-5|TRBV2|many|TRBD2
TGTGCCAGCAGACGGGGACTAGCGGGGGGGGAGACCCAGTACTTC
CASRRGLAGGETQYF
>TRBJ2-1|TRBV7-9|many|-
TGTGCCAGCAGCCCGGGGGACGAGCAGTTCTTC
CASSPGDEQFF
>TRBJ2-7|TRBV18|many|-
TGTGCCAGCTCACCACAACTTCTATTAAGCTCCTACGAGCAGTACTTC
CASSPQLLLSSYEQYF
>TRBJ2-6|TRBV27|-|TRBD1
TGTGCCAGCAGTTTTGGGACAGGGTTACTCTCTGGGGCCAACGTCCTGACTTTC
CASSFGTGLLSGANVLTF
>TRBJ2-1|TRBV5-1|-|TRBD2
TGCGCCAGCAGCCCCTCACTAGCGGGAGTTTACAATGAGCAGTTCTTC
CASSPSLAGVYNEQFF
>TRBJ2-7|TRBV7-2|medium-sized|TRBD1
TGTGCCAGCAGCGGGACAGGGGGCCGGGAGCAGTACTTC
CASSGTGGREQYF
>TRBJ1-2|TRBV28|-|TRBD1
TGTGCCAGCAGTTTTGCGGACAGGGGCCATGGCTACACCTTC
CASSFADRGHGYTF
>TRBJ1-2|TRBV20-1|-|-
TGCAGTGCTAACCGGGACAACTTCTCTGGCTACACCTTC
CSANRDNFSGYTF
>TRBJ2-5|TRBV7-9|-|-
TGTGCCAGCAGCCCTCTGAGGGCAGGTATCCAAGAGACCCAGTACTTC
CASSPLRAGIQETQYF
>TRBJ2-3|TRBV7-6|-|-
TGTGCCAGCAGCTTATTTGCTAGCACAGATACGCAGTATTTT
CASSLFASTDTQYF
>TRBJ1-1|TRBV20-1|-|TRBD1
TGCAGTGCTAGAGTAGGGGGCCTTAACACTGAAGCTTTCTTT
CSARVGGLNTEAFF
>TRBJ2-3|TRBV12-3/TRBV12-4|few|-
TGTGCCAGCACCTTTTTAATTGCGCTTGGAACAGATACGCAGTATTTT
CASTFLIALGTDTQYF
>TRBJ2-1|TRBV6-5|many|-
TGTGCCAGCTGTACTTTAATGACAGGGAGGTCGAATGAGCAGTTCTTC
CASCTLMTGRSNEQFF
>TRBJ2-7|TRBV7-9|many|-
TGTGCCAGCAGCCCGGTAACGGGTGTCGACGAGCAGTACTTC
CASSPVTGVDEQYF
>TRBJ1-2|TRBV24-1|-|TRBD1
TGTGCCACCAGTGTCGGGACAGGGGATGGCTACACCTTC
CATSVGTGDGYTF
>TRBJ2-1|TRBV20-1|many|-
TGCAGTGCTAGACCCGGGGGTAGCTCCTACAATGAGCAGTTCTTC
CSARPGGSSYNEQFF
>TRBJ2-7|TRBV5-1|many|-
TGCGCCAGCAGCAAGGAAGTCCCCTACGAGCAGTACTTC
CASSKEVPYEQYF
>TRBJ2-6|TRBV5-4|many|TRBD1
TGTGCCAGCAGCTTAATCCCCGGGACAGGAATGTCTGGGGCCAACGTCCTGACTTTC
CASSLIPGTGMSGANVLTF
>TRBJ2-7|TRBV7-2|-|-
TGTGCCAGCAGCACTCAGCCGGGTTCGCCCTACGAGCAGTACTTC
CASSTQPGSPYEQYF
>TRBJ2-1|TRBV3-1|-|-
TGTGCCAGCTCCAAAGAGCCCCGGGACTTTTCGAGCTCCTACAATGAGCAGTTCTTC
CASSKEPRDFSSSYNEQFF
>TRBJ2-1|TRBV3-1|many|-
TGTGCCAGCAGCCAAGGGGGCCGGGGGTTGGAGCAGTTCTTC
CASSQGGRGLEQFF
>TRBJ1-2|TRBV6-2/TRBV6-3|few|-
TGTGCCAGCAGTCATACAGGGATCTATGGCTACACCTTC
CASSHTGIYGYTF
>TRBJ2-7|TRBV3-1|many|-
TGTGCCAGCAGCCAACAGGGGACCTGGGAGCAGTACTTC
CASSQQGTWEQYF
>TRBJ1-6|TRBV6-1|few|-
TGTGCCAGCAGCTCCGCGACCCCAGCAGAGGGGTCACCCCTCCACTTT
CASSSATPAEGSPLHF
>TRBJ2-7|TRBV2|many|TRBD1
TGTGGGGGCCGGGACAGCTACGAGCAGTACTTC
CGGRDSYEQYF
>TRBJ1-1|TRBV29-1|few|-
TGCAGCGTGAGGCTTGATGCTGAAGCTTTCTTT
CSVRLDAEAFF
>TRBJ2-3|TRBV18|many|TRBD1
TGTGCCAGCTCACCACCGGGGGACAGGGCCTCAGATACGCAGTATTTT
CASSPPGDRASDTQYF
>TRBJ2-2|TRBV5-1|many|-
TGCGCCAGCAGACCCTGGATCGGGAACACCGGGGAGCTGTTTTTT
CASRPWIGNTGELFF
>TRBJ2-3|TRBV7-2|many|-
TGTGCCAGCAGTTCGATGGTCACAGATACGCAGTATTTT
CASSSMVTDTQYF
>TRBJ1-1|TRBV5-1|few|TRBD1
TGCGCCAGCAGCTTGTTTGGGGACAGGGGGGCGAACACTGAAGCTTTCTTT
CASSLFGDRGANTEAFF
>TRBJ2-7|TRBV5-5|-|TRBD2
TGTGCCAGCAGCATTGGGCTCGCGGGGGGCGAGCAGTACTTC
CASSIGLAGGEQYF
>TRBJ2-3|TRBV18|-|-
TGTGCCAGCTCACCCAACAGGGATTGGGATACGCAGTATTTT
CASSPNRDWDTQYF
>TRBJ2-1|TRBV27|many|-
TGTGCCAGCAGTTTAAATCGAGAGGGGGTGAGTTACAATGAGCAGTTCTTC
CASSLNREGVSYNEQFF
>TRBJ1-2|TRBV6-2/TRBV6-3|-|-
TGTGCCAGCAGTTACCCGGCAGGACTTAACTATGGCTACACCTTC
CASSYPAGLNYGYTF
>TRBJ2-2|TRBV10-3|many|TRBD2
TGTGCCATCAGGGATCAGCGGGACCCTACCGGGGAGCTGTTTTTT
CAIRDQRDPTGELFF
>TRBJ1-2|TRBV28|many|-
TGTGCCAGCAGTCCCCCGGACAGATACCAGAACTATGGCTACACCTTC
CASSPPDRYQNYGYTF
>TRBJ2-5|TRBV18|few|-
TGTGCCAGCTCACCGGGGCAGGACCAAGAGACCCAGTACTTC
CASSPGQDQETQYF
>TRBJ1-1|TRBV5-1|many|TRBD1
TGCGCCAGCAGCGAGGGGGCACGCACTGAAGCTTTCTTT
CASSEGARTEAFF
>TRBJ2-7|TRBV20-1|many|TRBD1
TGCAGCACCGACAGGGTGTACGAGCAGTACTTC
CSTDRVYEQYF
>TRBJ1-1|TRBV29-1|many|-
TGCAGCGGAGGACTCATGAACACTGAAGCTTTCTTT
CSGGLMNTEAFF
>TRBJ2-5|TRBV7-2|many|TRBD2
TGTGCCAGCAGCTCGGGGGGTGAGACCCAGTACTTC
CASSSGGETQYF
>TRBJ2-1|TRBV5-4|few|-
TGTGCCAGCAGCTCAAAAGACATATACAATGAGCAGTTCTTC
CASSSKDIYNEQFF
>TRBJ2-2|TRBV20-1|-|-
TGCAGTGCTAGAATCACCGGGGAGCTGTTTTTT
CSARITGELFF
>TRBJ1-2|TRBV11-2|-|TRBD1
TGTGCCAGCAGCCCTCGGACAGGAGCTCATGGCTACACCTTC
CASSPRTGAHGYTF
>TRBJ1-1|TRBV20-1|few|TRBD1
TGCAGTGCGCCCGGGACAGACAACACTGAAGCTTTCTTT
CSAPGTDNTEAFF
>TRBJ1-4|TRBV7-8|many|-
TGTGCCAGCAGCTCGTACCGGTTGGGGAATGAAAAACTGTTTTTT
CASSSYRLGNEKLFF
>TRBJ2-3|TRBV7-2|-|TRBD1
TGTGCCAGCAGCTCTACAGGGGCACGCACAGATACGCAGTATTTT
CASSSTGARTDTQYF
>TRBJ1-5|TRBV20-1|many|-
TGCAGTGCTAGGATCCCCGCCGGGTTCAATCAGCCCCAGCATTTT
CSARIPAGFNQPQHF
>TRBJ2-7|TRBV12-3/TRBV12-4|many|-
TGTGCCAGCAGTTTGTTTCCCCGGCGCAGGTGGTCTTCGGAGCAGTACTTC
CASSLFPRRRWSSEQYF
>TRBJ2-7|TRBV12-3/TRBV12-4|many|TRBD2
TGTGCCAGCAGTGGTCTAGCGGGGGCCTACGAGCAGTACTTC
CASSGLAGAYEQYF
>TRBJ2-7|TRBV7-9|few|TRBD1
TGTGCCAGCAGCTTAGATGGGACAGCTCCCTACGAGCAGTACTTC
CASSLDGTAPYEQYF
>TRBJ2-5|TRBV28|-|-
TGTGCCAGCAGTTTTAGGGGAAATATGCAAGAGACCCAGTACTTC
CASSFRGNMQETQYF
>TRBJ2-7|TRBV20-1|many|TRBD1
TGCAGTGCTGGGGACAGGACGAACCTCTACGAGCAGTACTTC
CSAGDRTNLYEQYF